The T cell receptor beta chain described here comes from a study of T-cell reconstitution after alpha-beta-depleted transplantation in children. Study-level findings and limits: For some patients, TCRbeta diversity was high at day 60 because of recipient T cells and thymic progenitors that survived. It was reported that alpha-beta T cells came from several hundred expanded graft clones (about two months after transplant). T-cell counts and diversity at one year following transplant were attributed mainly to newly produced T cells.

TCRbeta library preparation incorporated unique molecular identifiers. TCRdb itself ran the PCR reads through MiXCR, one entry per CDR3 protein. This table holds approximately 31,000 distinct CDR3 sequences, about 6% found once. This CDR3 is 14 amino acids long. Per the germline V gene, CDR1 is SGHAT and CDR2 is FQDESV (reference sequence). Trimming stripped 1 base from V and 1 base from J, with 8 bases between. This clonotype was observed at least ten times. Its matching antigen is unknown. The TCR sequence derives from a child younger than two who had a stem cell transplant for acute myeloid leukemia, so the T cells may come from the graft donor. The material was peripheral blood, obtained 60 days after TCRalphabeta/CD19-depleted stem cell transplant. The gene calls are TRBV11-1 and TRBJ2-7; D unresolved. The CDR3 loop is CASSLEVQSYEQYF. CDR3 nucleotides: TGTGCCAGCAGCTTAGAGGTTCAGTCCTACGAGCAGTACTTC.